These T cell receptor beta chains were read from a single sample in a study of T cells in Graves' hyperthyroidism and ophthalmopathy. From the multiplex PCR reads, TCRdb called clonotypes with MiXCR, one entry per CDR3 protein. The sample includes around 350,000 distinct CDR3 sequences, 13% to 15% of them seen just once. The sequenced material came from blood. Receptors originate from a woman aged 60 to 75 with Graves' ophthalmopathy. CDR3s include the opening cysteine and the closing phenylalanine or tryptophan. A D gene is named only where the DNA matches it firmly. A clone size is listed for some rows: how often the clone was seen (once, few, many), or a class if it is expanded.

j_call | v_call | clone_size | d_call | cdr3_nt | cdr3_aa
TRBJ2-2 | TRBV7-8 | many | TRBD2 | TGTGCCAGCAGCCGTCTAGGAGGGAGGGGCACCGGGGAGCTGTTTTTT | CASSRLGGRGTGELFF
TRBJ2-5 | TRBV6-6 | few | . | TGTGCCAGCAGTTACTCGTGGGACCCGCCCCAAGAGACCCAGTACTTC | CASSYSWDPPQETQYF
TRBJ2-7 | TRBV29-1 | many | . | TGCAGCGTTGTCCCTAAGCGAAACGAGCAGTACTTC | CSVVPKRNEQYF
TRBJ1-1 | TRBV5-1 | many | . | TGCGCCAGCAGCCCGGGCGGGGGGTCCGCTGAAGCTTTCTTT | CASSPGGGSAEAFF
TRBJ2-7 | TRBV10-3 | once | TRBD2 | TGTGCCATCAGCCCGGGACTAGCGGGAGGAGCCTACGAGCAGTACTTC | CAISPGLAGGAYEQYF
TRBJ1-5 | TRBV5-1 | few | . | TGCGCCAGCAGCTTGGAGGCAGGGAGCAATCAGCCCCAGCATTTT | CASSLEAGSNQPQHF
TRBJ2-1 | TRBV7-9 | few | . | TGTGCCAGCAGCTCAGGACTCATGGGGCAGTTCTTC | CASSSGLMGQFF
TRBJ2-5 | TRBV7-9 | few | TRBD1 | TGTGCCAGCAGCATAAGACAGGGGGCCTGGGAGACCCAGTACTTC | CASSIRQGAWETQYF
TRBJ2-7 | TRBV10-3 | . | TRBD1 | TGTGCCATCAGTGAGAGGGGGCTTGAGCAGTACTTC | CAISERGLEQYF
TRBJ1-3 | TRBV13 | . | TRBD1 | TGTGCCAGCAGCCAACGACAGGGGACCTCTGGAAACACCATATATTTT | CASSQRQGTSGNTIYF
TRBJ2-1 | TRBV5-1 | many | . | TGCGCCAGCAGCGAGACCGAGGACCATGAGCAGTTCTTC | CASSETEDHEQFF
TRBJ2-1 | TRBV4-2 | few | TRBD2 | TGTGCCAGCAGCCGGCTGAGTGGGACTAGCGCTCGTAATGAGCAGTTCTTC | CASSRLSGTSARNEQFF